The 27 T cell receptor beta chains below were found in one sample sequenced in a study of blood T cells in healthy people across ages (dated by TCRdb to between 2014 and 2016). Libraries were prepared through 5' RACE. Data came from an Illumina HiSeq 2500. A second roughly 7 to 11 cycle PCR used a sample-barcoded 5' primer and a J-beta primer mix. TCRdb trimmed public reads at Q25 via fastp, called clones via MiXCR and kept in-frame beta chains. Each CDR3 protein appears once, grouped with its most common genes and DNA. Counted in this sample were 600,000 or so distinct CDR3 sequences; roughly 48% of them appeared once. The top ten hold 20% to 25% of the sample. The sequenced sample consisted of blood. The receptor set was obtained from an elderly man in good health.

In its sample, this clonotype was seen a few times. This chain connects TRBV7-9 to TRBJ2-7; D is perhaps TRBD2 (6 bases). V was trimmed by 5 bases and J by 3 bases, leaving 14 bases between them. This CDR3 contains 14 residues. The germline CDR1 and CDR2 sequences are SEHNR and FQNEAQ (reference sequence). CDR3 protein: CASSVGGNDYEQYF. CDR3 DNA: TGTGCCAGCAGCGTAGGCGGGAATGACTACGAGCAGTACTTC. The full variable domain, rest sourced from reference TRBV7-9 and TRBJ2-7, is DTGVSQNPRHKITKRGQNVTFRCDPISEHNRLYWYRQTLGQGPEFLTYFQNEAQLEKSRLLSDRFSAERPKGSFSTLEIQRTEQGDSAMYLCASSVGGNDYEQYFGPGTRLTVT.

This clonotype was seen a few times. The J gene is TRBJ1-2, the V gene TRBV29-1; tentative D call: TRBD1 (5 bases). The CDR3 has 11 residues. V lost 4 bases, J lost 7 bases, and 10 bases lay in between. CDR1 and CDR2 from the germline V gene are SQVTM and ANQGSEA. Written as DNA, the CDR3 is TGCAGCGTTGGCAGGGAGGGTGGCTACACCTTC. Encoded protein: CSVGREGGYTF.

The rearrangement uses TRBV4-3 and TRBJ2-1, with D possibly TRBD2 on 6 matching bases. V dropped 1 base and J dropped 9 bases, with 19 bases sitting between them. CDR3 size: 16 residues. CDR1 is LGHNA, CDR2 YSLEER, per germline. CDR3 in amino acids: CASSQVLGLPPPEQFF. The DNA for the CDR3 is TGCGCCAGCAGCCAAGTTCTTGGACTACCACCCCCTGAGCAGTTCTTC.

This clonotype was seen only a few times. This sequence joins TRBV7-9 and TRBJ1-2; unclear D gene. The germline CDR1 and CDR2 sequences are SEHNR and FQNEAQ (reference sequence). V was pared by 1 base and J by 0 bases, with 9 bases between. The CDR3 spans 15 residues. The CDR3 sequence: CASSLGVGTNYGYTF. CDR3 nucleotides: TGTGCCAGCAGCTTAGGTGTAGGGACTAACTATGGCTACACCTTC. Filled out from reference TRBV7-9 and TRBJ1-2, the complete variable domain reads DTGVSQNPRHKITKRGQNVTFRCDPISEHNRLYWYRQTLGQGPEFLTYFQNEAQLEKSRLLSDRFSAERPKGSFSTLEIQRTEQGDSAMYLCASSLGVGTNYGYTFGSGTRLTVV.

This clonotype was detected a few times. The chain couples TRBV5-1 to TRBJ2-1; 9 bases are a match to TRBD2. After removal of 7 bases from V and 6 bases from J, the junction contained 11 bases not matched to a gene. Germline V gene data show CDR1 as SGHRS and CDR2 as YFSETQ. This CDR3 is built from 15 residues. CDR3 DNA: TGCGCCAGCCGATTTGCGGGGGGGCCTCGCAATGAGCAGTTCTTC. Translation gives CASRFAGGPRNEQFF.

CDR3 region: CASSSGGREQYF. Here the CDR3 DNA reads TGTGCCAGCAGCTCCGGAGGGAGGGAGCAGTACTTC. This sequence joins TRBV7-8 and TRBJ2-7; D may be TRBD2 (6 bases). V was pared by 4 bases and J by 7 bases, with 11 bases between. Looked up from germline, CDR1 is SGHVS and CDR2 is FQNEAQ. The CDR3 is 12 amino acids.

The rearrangement links TRBV25-1 to TRBJ1-1; TRBD1 matches 10 bases. The CDR3 extends over 14 amino acids. Losses at the gene ends were 8 bases for V and 8 bases for J; bases not matched to a gene: 11. The germline CDR1 and CDR2 sequences are MGHDK and SYGVNS. The CDR3 coding sequence is TGTGCCAGCTCTAATCACCCGGGACAGGGGGAAGCTTTCTTT. Its translation: CASSNHPGQGEAFF. Variable domain in full (rest from reference TRBV25-1 and TRBJ1-1): EADIYQTPRYLVIGTGKKITLECSQTMGHDKMYWYQQDPGMELHLIHYSYGVNSTEKGDLSSESTVSRIRTEHFPLTLESARPSHTSQYLCASSNHPGQGEAFFGQGTRLTVV.

This clonotype was seen only a few times. The chain couples TRBV7-9 to TRBJ1-2, with D perhaps TRBD1 (6 bases). The V gene lost 4 bases and the J gene lost 8 bases, with 14 bases spanning the gap. CDR3 size: 13 residues. Germline CDR1 reads SEHNR; CDR2 reads FQNEAQ (reference sequence). The CDR3 loop reads CASSSGQGWGYTF. In DNA form, the CDR3 reads TGTGCCAGCAGCTCTGGCCAGGGGTGGGGCTACACCTTC.

V gene TRBV24-1 combines with J gene TRBJ2-3; perhaps TRBD1 as D (6 bases). The CDR3 runs 14 residues. The germline gives CDR1 KGHDR, CDR2 SFDVKD. Trimming took 4 bases from V and 5 from J, leaving 12 bases between them. The CDR3 reads CATSETGRRDTQYF. The CDR3, as DNA: TGTGCCACCAGTGAAACAGGGCGGAGAGATACGCAGTATTTT.

The gene calls are TRBV5-1 and TRBJ2-3; D perhaps matches TRBD1 (6 bases). This CDR3 comprises 15 residues. Germline loops: CDR1 SGHRS, CDR2 YFSETQ. V was pared by 3 bases and J by 6 bases, with 17 bases between. In nucleotides, the CDR3 is TGCGCCAGCAGCTCGGTGGCAGGGGTTACCGATACGCAGTATTTT. Its protein is CASSSVAGVTDTQYF.

This clonotype was counted a few times. A read error may explain this, as a much larger clone is one base away. The chain is built from TRBV7-9 and TRBJ2-7, with 14 bases aligning to TRBD2. V gave up 6 bases and J gave up 7 bases; unmatched junction bases: 11. The germline gives CDR1 SEHNR, CDR2 FQNEAQ (reference sequence). CDR3 size: 16 residues. The CDR3 DNA follows: TGTGCCAGCAGTGAAACGACTAGCGGGGGGGCGCATGAGCAGTACTTC. Translating it yields CASSETTSGGAHEQYF.

This clonotype was recorded once. The V call is TRBV7-2, the J call TRBJ2-1; 10 positions agree with TRBD2. The assigned J gene may be wrong: the sequence end matches TRBJ2-7 better. Germline values: CDR1 SGHTA, CDR2 FQGNSA. This CDR3 has 16 amino acids. The CDR3, as DNA: TGTGCCAGCAGCTTGGCCAGCGGGAGGGCCTCCTACGAGCAGTACTTC. Amino acids: CASSLASGRASYEQYF.

The chain recombines TRBV20-1 with TRBJ2-1; 8 bases are a match to TRBD1. V was clipped by 1 base and J by 0 bases; unmatched bases: 5. This CDR3 is built from 16 residues. From germline, CDR1 is DFQATT and CDR2 SNEGSKA (reference sequence). CDR3 coding DNA: TGCAGTGCTAGAGTAAGACAGGGGAGCTCCTACAATGAGCAGTTCTTC. Translating gives CSARVRQGSSYNEQFF.

The table lists this clonotype with a few counts. The V gene is TRBV12-3 or TRBV12-4, the J gene TRBJ2-1, with a weak D call TRBD1 (5 bases). The CDR3 has 13 amino acids. V was shortened by 3 bases and J by 9 bases, with 12 bases between the two germline ends. The CDR3 nucleotides are TGTGCCAGCAGTTTCGGCAGGGTGAGTGAGCAGTTCTTC. Its protein product is CASSFGRVSEQFF.

The chain employs TRBV3-1 and TRBJ2-1; the D gene is possibly TRBD2 (6 bases). There are 15 residues in the CDR3. CDR1 and CDR2 from the germline V gene are LGHDT and YNNKEL (reference sequence). The V end lost 3 bases, the J end lost 6 bases, and 15 bases lay between the germline ends. CDR3 coding DNA: TGTGCCAGCAGCCACGAGCGGGCCCAGTCCAATGAGCAGTTCTTC. Translated, it gives CASSHERAQSNEQFF.

The CDR3 DNA sequence: TGCAGTGCTAGCTCTGACAGGGAGAATCAGCCCCAGCATTTT. It specifies CSASSDRENQPQHF. The chain employs TRBV20-1 and TRBJ1-5, with TRBD1 matching over 7 bases. The trim removed 3 bases at V and 4 bases at J, leaving 6 bases unmatched. This CDR3 is 14 amino acids long. Germline-derived CDR1 and CDR2 are DFQATT and SNEGSKA (reference sequence).

The chain couples TRBV20-1 to TRBJ2-3; a weak D match, TRBD2 (6 bases). Trimming removed 5 bases from V and 2 bases from J, with 17 bases in between. The CDR3 has 15 amino acids. Germline-derived CDR1 and CDR2 are DFQATT and SNEGSKA (reference sequence). The CDR3 sequence: CSAGSDSGATDTQYF. CDR3 coding DNA: TGCAGTGCTGGATCCGATAGCGGAGCCACAGATACGCAGTATTTT.

This sequence joins TRBV29-1 and TRBJ1-1; tentative D call: TRBD1 (6 bases). Germline CDR1 is SQVTM and CDR2 is ANQGSEA. This CDR3 has 13 residues. Trimming took off 3 bases at V and 3 bases at J, with 11 bases between the two ends. CDR3 sequence (DNA): TGCAGCGTTGACCGGGGGCAGGACACTGAAGCTTTCTTT. Protein sequence: CSVDRGQDTEAFF.

V usage is TRBV20-1 and J usage is TRBJ2-2; 8 bases agree with TRBD2. V lost 3 bases and J lost 7; bases outside the gene matches: 10. The CDR3 is 15 amino acids. In germline, CDR1 is DFQATT, CDR2 SNEGSKA (reference sequence). The CDR3 reads CSARPIGLAGGELFF. Written as DNA, the CDR3 is TGCAGTGCTAGGCCGATTGGACTAGCCGGCGGGGAGCTGTTTTTT.

This clonotype was picked up a small number of times. V is TRBV15 and J is TRBJ1-2; TRBD1 matches at 12 bases. Germline values: CDR1 LNHNV, CDR2 YYDKDF (reference sequence). CDR3 size: 15 residues. Germline trimming cut 8 bases from V and 3 bases from J; bases unmatched to any gene: 7. CDR3 DNA: TGTGCCACCTGGGGGACAGGGGGCGCTTACTATGGCTACACCTTC. Translating it yields CATWGTGGAYYGYTF.

V is TRBV15 and J is TRBJ2-1; the D is unclear. With the DNA end fitting TRBJ2-7 better, the J assignment may be wrong. The CDR3 spans 13 residues. Germline values: CDR1 LNHNV, CDR2 YYDKDF (reference sequence). The CDR3, as DNA: TGTGCCACCAGCAGACCGTCCTACAATGAGCAGTACTTC. This encodes CATSRPSYNEQYF.

The table lists this clonotype with many counts. The V call is TRBV4-2, the J call TRBJ2-3; unclear D gene. The CDR3 contains 14 residues. V was cut by 0 bases and J by 0 bases, with 4 bases left in between. Germline V gene lookup returns CDR1 LGHNA and CDR2 YNFKEQ. CDR3 nucleotides: TGTGCCAGCAGCCAAGAGCCCAGCACAGATACGCAGTATTTT. This translates into CASSQEPSTDTQYF.

This clonotype was seen at least ten times. The rearrangement uses TRBV5-1 and TRBJ2-7; 10 nucleotides agree with TRBD2. CDR3 length: 15 residues. After removal of 7 bases from V and 3 bases from J, the junction contained 10 bases not matched to a gene. CDR1 is SGHRS and CDR2 is YFSETQ in the germline V gene. The DNA for the CDR3 is TGCGCCAGCTGTCCTCTTGCTAGCGGGAGCTACGAGCAGTACTTC. Amino acids: CASCPLASGSYEQYF.

The rearrangement uses TRBV2 and TRBJ2-2; 12 bases line up with TRBD2. From germline, CDR1 is SNHLY and CDR2 FYNNEI. This CDR3 has 16 amino acids. Trimming removed 4 bases from V and 2 bases from J; junction bases left unmatched: 2. CDR3 sequence (DNA): TGTGCCAGCAGTGCCGGACTAGCGGGAAACACCGGGGAGCTGTTTTTT. This codes for CASSAGLAGNTGELFF.

The chain uses TRBV11-2 and TRBJ2-2; 11 positions agree with TRBD2. This CDR3 has 16 residues. Trimming took 5 bases from V and 4 from J; bases not matched to a gene: 6. Germline V gene data show CDR1 as SGHAT and CDR2 as FQNNGV. CDR3 nucleotide sequence: TGTGCCAGCAGCCCCGGACTAGCGGGCCTCACCGGGGAGCTGTTTTTT. Translation: CASSPGLAGLTGELFF.

The chain couples TRBV9 to TRBJ2-1, with D possibly matching TRBD1 (6 bases). Trimming removed 4 bases at V and 3 bases at J, with 14 bases between. Germline V gene data show CDR1 as SGDLS and CDR2 as YYNGEE. This CDR3 has 15 amino acids. As DNA, the CDR3 is TGTGCCAGCAGCACAACAGGGTATTACTACAATGAGCAGTTCTTC. It yields the protein CASSTTGYYYNEQFF.

The count of this clonotype is one. This rearrangement joins TRBV15 to TRBJ2-3; 8 nucleotides align to TRBD2. This CDR3 has 18 amino acids. V shed 0 bases and J 3 bases; nucleotides not matched to a gene: 11. The germline V gene has CDR1 LNHNV and CDR2 YYDKDF (reference sequence). CDR3 region: CATSRDSYSGTSTDTQYF. CDR3 nucleotides: TGTGCCACCAGCAGAGATTCCTATAGCGGGACTTCGACAGATACGCAGTATTTT.